This TCR beta chain came from a study of PD-1 blockade in classical Hodgkin lymphoma (dated by TCRdb to the early 2020s). For the study in its entirety: Nivolumab dosing was 3 mg/kg intravenously every 2 weeks, continuing until either disease progression or unacceptable toxicity. The study used CyTOF and TCR beta sequencing to define a peripheral blood immune signature of response to PD-1 blockade in classical Hodgkin lymphoma. Paper-wide results and their limitations: The study was restricted to a single clinical trial cohort, and the causes of repertoire differences, possibly disease activity or prior therapy, were left undefined. A significant rise by C4D1 was seen in CD4+ but not CD8+ TCR diversity (p=0.0027 vs p=0.16), with the rise being most apparent in complete responders (p=0.02). Diversity was lower in patients who began nivolumab less than 1 year after ASCT, so these patients were left out of later analyses to avoid confounding by immune reconstitution. Baseline TCR diversity was reported to be lower in newly diagnosed patients than in healthy donors and to be lower still in relapsed/refractory patients. Trial patients achieving complete response had baseline diversity similar to newly diagnosed patients, whereas partial responders and progressors had significantly lower diversity.

Based on the germline V gene, the CDR1 and CDR2 sequences are SNHLY and FYNNEI. Trimming costs V 8 bases and J 4 bases, and their ends lie 19 bases apart. The CDR3 has 15 amino acids, counting the end cysteine and phenylalanine. The retained sequence is limited to the CDR3, 45 bases, with the frame set at the first base. This specimen's time point label, interpreted: cycle 1 day 1 (C1D1), immediately before nivolumab initiation. Every trial patient had relapsed following autologous stem cell transplantation, and prior brentuximab vedotin exposure was what differed among cohorts A, B and C. The trial cohort was composed of approximately 56 patients with relapsed/refractory classical Hodgkin lymphoma, for whom complete response, partial response or progressive disease was recorded as best overall response. Trial patients were treated with single-agent nivolumab in the multi-cohort phase II CheckMate 205 trial. An independent review committee assessed best overall response by applying the 2007 International Working Group response criteria. Trial PBMCs were collected just before the start of nivolumab (C1D1) and during therapy at cycle 2 day 1 and cycle 4 day 1. Peripheral blood was collected in 8 mL Vacutainer Cell Preparation Tubes, from which PBMCs were isolated by centrifugation and then cryopreserved.

Genomic DNA was extracted with the Qiagen DNeasy kit from unsorted PBMCs and from negatively selected CD4+ and CD8+ fractions. TCR beta CDR3 regions were subjected to amplification by immunoSEQ multiplex PCR with primers that anneal to V and J segments. A synthetic immune receptor repertoire was used to minimize amplification bias, and any residual bias was removed computationally once sequencing was done. On the authors' methods: Custom Python scripts were used to quantify repertoire diversity as the Shannon entropy index. The unsorted, CD4+ and CD8+ repertoires were each analyzed separately, with the exception of combined analyses, where CD4+ and CD8+ sequences were merged in silico. A clone was considered expanded if an increase in frequency of at least 2-fold after treatment relative to C1D1 was found, and a pseudocount of 0.5 was applied to clones undetected at baseline. Singleton clones were defined as clones with 0 or 1 copy at C1D1, and non-singleton clones were defined as clones with 2 or more copies. Clones expanded in unsorted samples were labelled as CD4+, CD8+ or unknown by matching protein sequences in sorted samples from the same patient. Wilcoxon tests on paired samples were used to test changes in diversity from C1D1 to C4D1. What TCRdb holds here is the immuneACCESS table cut down to in-frame rearrangements. Part of the clones is not present; checked against another copy, under half of the missing clones reflect an unresolved V gene, and the others are unexplained. From that table come the V and J calls and clone size; the DNA was used to work out D and trimming. This sample gives approximately 60,000 clones in total; about 91% of them show up just once. 12% of the sample belongs to the ten largest clones.

In the case of this clone: What this receptor recognizes is not known. Within one base of it there is no much larger clone, and no base qualities were kept.

The sample here was peripheral blood mononuclear cells (PBMCs), taken at baseline. The sequence links TRBV2 to TRBJ2-3; possibly the D gene is TRBD2, per 6 matching bases. This sequence was found in a human donor with classical Hodgkin lymphoma. This receptor has the CDR3 CASRRDSTGPDTQYF. The base sequence is TGTGCCAGCCGAAGGGACTCAACGGGGCCAGATACGCAGTATTTT.